One sample yielded the 7 T cell receptor beta chains listed below, sequenced in a study of CD8 T cells in ankylosing spondylitis. These receptors have no identified antigens. TCRdb re-analysed the 5' RACE reads in MiXCR, keeping a single row per CDR3 protein. The sample yields some 840,000 distinct CDR3 sequences, roughly 10% seen once. Overall study findings and caveats: A TCR beta motif of roughly 8 highly homologous variants appeared characteristic of ankylosing spondylitis blood.

Sequencing was performed on blood, either unsorted or a sorted T cell fraction (not recorded which). These receptors all come from a male donor with ankylosing spondylitis.

The rearrangement uses TRBV11-3 and TRBJ2-5; the D is unclear. CDR3 size: 13 residues. Looked up from germline, CDR1 is SGHNT and CDR2 is YENEEA. Trimming cost V 2 bases and J 3 bases, with 7 bases left between them. CDR3 protein: CASSLMWEETQYF. CDR3 nucleotides: TGTGCCAGCAGCTTAATGTGGGAAGAGACCCAGTACTTC.

The V gene is TRBV20-1, the J gene TRBJ1-2; 8 bases are shared with TRBD1. Germline V CDR1 and CDR2: DFQATT, SNEGSKA (reference sequence). The J segment lost 7 bases and the V segment lost 6 bases, leaving 4 bases of the junction unmatched. CDR3 size: 11 residues. This chain's CDR3 is CSAPRGLGYTF. DNA of the CDR3: TGCAGTGCCCCCAGGGGGCTTGGCTACACCTTC.

V usage is TRBV29-1 and J usage is TRBJ2-2; maybe TRBD1 (5 bases). Trimming removed 7 bases at V and 2 bases at J, with 14 bases between. CDR3 length: 14 amino acids. Germline CDR1 SQVTM, CDR2 ANQGSEA. CDR3 residues: CSGRAGINTGELFF. CDR3 nucleotides: TGCAGCGGTCGGGCAGGGATAAACACCGGGGAGCTGTTTTTT.

This clonotype was picked up many times. CDR3 region: CASFHRDRSPDTQYF. In nucleotides, the CDR3 is TGTGCCAGTTTTCACAGGGATCGATCACCAGATACGCAGTATTTT. V is TRBV12-3 or TRBV12-4 and J is TRBJ2-3; the D gene is possibly TRBD1 (6 bases). Deletions cut 9 bases from V and 4 bases from J, with 20 bases between. CDR3 size: 15 residues.

The CDR3: CASSFGGQWSQPQHF. The CDR3 nucleotides are TGTGCCAGCAGTTTTGGAGGACAGTGGAGTCAGCCCCAGCATTTT. The V and J genes are TRBV28 and TRBJ1-5, with D possibly being TRBD1 (6 bases). The CDR3 consists of 15 residues. V lost 3 bases to trimming and J lost 6 bases, with 15 bases between them. Germline assignment: CDR1 MDHEN and CDR2 SYDVKM.

The rearrangement uses TRBV24-1 and TRBJ1-2; 9 bases are shared with TRBD1. The CDR3 runs 14 residues. Germline CDR1 KGHDR, CDR2 SFDVKD. V lost 3 bases and J lost 7; bases outside the gene matches: 5. CDR3 sequence: CATSDAGTGSGYTF. The CDR3 DNA reads as TGTGCCACCAGTGATGCCGGGACAGGGTCTGGCTACACCTTC.

The chain recombines TRBV27 with TRBJ2-5, with D unclear. Germline loops: CDR1 MNHEY, CDR2 SMNVEV (reference sequence). The CDR3 has 14 residues. Deletions cut 3 bases from V and 4 bases from J, with 12 bases between. The CDR3 here is CASSFDAWGETQYF. The CDR3 DNA sequence: TGTGCCAGCAGTTTTGACGCTTGGGGAGAGACCCAGTACTTC.